Below, one T cell receptor beta chain is given with its context. V dropped 2 bases and J dropped 0 bases, with 11 bases sitting between them. The germline gives CDR1 LGHDT, CDR2 YNNKEL (reference sequence). The CDR3 loop spans 16 amino acids. These data come from a study of blood T cell repertoires in COVID-19. At the level of the study: Collection of acute and convalescent COVID-19 samples took place in the United States, Italy and Spain. The analysed material was cDNA or gDNA that came from T cells, B-cell-depleted T cells, or PBMCs.

Per the authors' pipeline: How many nucleated cells were present was estimated from reference gene primer amplification. TCRdb keeps only in-frame clones here, not all; method: immunoSEQ multiplex PCR. V and J calls and clone size follow that table, whereas D and trimming were derived from the DNA. This repertoire shows tens of thousands of clones, approximately 85% found once; its top ten account for around two fifths. Those enrolled in Seattle joined during active infection and were followed longitudinally afterward. This chain joins TRBV3-1 (or the pseudogene TRBV3-2) and TRBJ1-3; tentatively, D is TRBD1 (5 bases). The clonotype was recovered from a woman aged 55-69 years with COVID-19, enrolled during active disease. Sequencing was performed on peripheral blood. CDR3 nucleotides: TGTGCCAGCAGCCAAACTGGGGCAGCCTCTGGAAACACCATATATTTT. Translating it yields CASSQTGAASGNTIYF.